The clone carrying this T cell receptor beta chain was seen only a few times. What it recognizes is unknown. This specimen belongs to a study of naive and memory T cell subsets. Alpha and beta libraries were amplified separately from the second PCR onward. General study results and limits: In CD4 and CD8 cells, diversity dropped from naive through EMRA. Clonotypes are single alpha or beta chains, not paired receptors.

Both TRBC1 and TRBC2 were covered by a beta constant-region primer of two equimolar oligonucleotides. Four rounds of PCR amplified the ligated cDNA using nested alpha and beta constant-region primers plus SP2. TCRdb re-called the UMI-ligation and nested PCR reads with MiXCR, one entry per CDR3 protein. The table records around 23,000 distinct CDR3 sequences, 9.5% to 12% of them present only once. The CDR3 is 14 amino acids. Trimming pared 5 bases from V and 0 bases from J, leaving 8 bases between. Germline CDR1 is SEHNR and CDR2 is FQNEAQ (reference sequence). The receptor's source is a human donor in good health. The chain carries TRBV7-9 and TRBJ2-1; D unclear. Input material: central memory CD8+ T cells from blood. The CDR3 reads CASSHINSYNEQFF. The CDR3 DNA is TGTGCCAGCAGCCACATTAACTCCTACAATGAGCAGTTCTTC.